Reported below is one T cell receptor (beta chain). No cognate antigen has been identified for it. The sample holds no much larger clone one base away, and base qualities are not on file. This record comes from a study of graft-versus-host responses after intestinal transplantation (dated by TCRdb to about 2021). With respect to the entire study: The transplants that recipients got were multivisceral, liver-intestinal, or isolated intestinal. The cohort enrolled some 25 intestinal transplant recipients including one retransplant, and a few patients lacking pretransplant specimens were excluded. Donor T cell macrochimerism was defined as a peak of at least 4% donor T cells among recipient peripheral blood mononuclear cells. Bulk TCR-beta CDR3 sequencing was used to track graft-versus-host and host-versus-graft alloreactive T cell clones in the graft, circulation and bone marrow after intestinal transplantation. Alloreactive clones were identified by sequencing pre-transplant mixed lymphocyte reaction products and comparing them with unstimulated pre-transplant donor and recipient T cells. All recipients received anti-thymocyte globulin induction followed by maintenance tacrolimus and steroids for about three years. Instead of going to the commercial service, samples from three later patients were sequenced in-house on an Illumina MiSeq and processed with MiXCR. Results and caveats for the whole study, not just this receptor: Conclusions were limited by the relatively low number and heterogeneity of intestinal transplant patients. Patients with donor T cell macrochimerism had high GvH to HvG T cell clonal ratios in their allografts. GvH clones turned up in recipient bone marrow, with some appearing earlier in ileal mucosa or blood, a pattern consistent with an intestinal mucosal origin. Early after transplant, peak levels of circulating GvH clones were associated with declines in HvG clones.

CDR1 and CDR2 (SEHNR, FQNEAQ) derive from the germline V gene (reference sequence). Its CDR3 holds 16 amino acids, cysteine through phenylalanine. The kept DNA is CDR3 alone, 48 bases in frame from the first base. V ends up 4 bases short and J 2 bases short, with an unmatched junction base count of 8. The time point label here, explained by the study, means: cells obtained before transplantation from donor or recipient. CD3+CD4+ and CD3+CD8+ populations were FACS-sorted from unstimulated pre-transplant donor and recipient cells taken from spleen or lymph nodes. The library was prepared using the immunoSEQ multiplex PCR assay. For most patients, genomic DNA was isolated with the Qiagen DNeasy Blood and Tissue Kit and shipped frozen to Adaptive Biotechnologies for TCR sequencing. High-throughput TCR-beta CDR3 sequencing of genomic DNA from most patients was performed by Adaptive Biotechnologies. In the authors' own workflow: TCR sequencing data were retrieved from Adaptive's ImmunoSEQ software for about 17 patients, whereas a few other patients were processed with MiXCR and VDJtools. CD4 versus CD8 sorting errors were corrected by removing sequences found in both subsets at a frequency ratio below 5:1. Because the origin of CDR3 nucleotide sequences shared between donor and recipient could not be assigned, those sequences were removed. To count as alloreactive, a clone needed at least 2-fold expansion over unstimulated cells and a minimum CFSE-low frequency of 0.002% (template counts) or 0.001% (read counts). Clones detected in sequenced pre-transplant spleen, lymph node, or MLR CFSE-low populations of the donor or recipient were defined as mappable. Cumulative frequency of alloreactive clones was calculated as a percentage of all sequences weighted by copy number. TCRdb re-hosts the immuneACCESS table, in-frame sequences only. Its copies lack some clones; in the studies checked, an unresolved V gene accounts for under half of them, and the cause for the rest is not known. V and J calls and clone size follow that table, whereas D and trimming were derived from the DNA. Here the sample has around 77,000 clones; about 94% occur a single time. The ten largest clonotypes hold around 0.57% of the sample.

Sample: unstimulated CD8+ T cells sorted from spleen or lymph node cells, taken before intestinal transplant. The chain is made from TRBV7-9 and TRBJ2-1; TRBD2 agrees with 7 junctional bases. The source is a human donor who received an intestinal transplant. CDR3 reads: CASSWWLAVTYNEQFF. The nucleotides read TGTGCCAGCAGCTGGTGGCTAGCGGTGACCTACAATGAGCAGTTCTTC.